This T cell receptor (beta chain) was profiled in a study of cytomegalovirus exposure and HLA in healthy donors. Study-wide points: In a later analysis, TCR beta V- and J-gene trimming was associated with a missense DCLRE1C variant. For most subjects, TCR beta sequences were reported to predict HLA-A and HLA-B alleles with accuracy. When analyzed later, the rates of TCR association showed variation by HLA locus, with DRB1 the most and HLA-C the fewest.

Germline assignment: CDR1 MNHEY and CDR2 SVGAGI. Deletions cut 6 bases from V and 6 bases from J, with 15 bases between. The CDR3 contains 14 residues. A remark on this clone: The antigen is undetermined.

Amplification used 60 Vbeta primers and 13 Jbeta primers. Original handling: In a later analysis, 75 million to 95 million unique TCR beta chains included roughly 11 million shared by two or more donors. The assay was immunoSEQ multiplex PCR, and TCRdb's table has in-frame clones only and misses some. The V and J calls and clone size were taken over from that table, and D and trimming were inferred from the DNA. Of 200,000 to 250,000 clones listed, over 65% are singletons. The V gene is TRBV6-5, the J gene TRBJ2-1; D is possibly TRBD2 (5 bases). The sample consisted of PBMCs. This sequence originates from a human donor in good health. CDR3 amino acids: CASSRREGINEQFF. CDR3 sequence (DNA): TGTGCCAGCAGCCGTCGAGAGGGCATCAATGAGCAGTTCTTC.